The clone carrying this T cell receptor beta chain was observed a few times. Source study methods: Amplifying reference gene primers gave estimates of nucleated cell counts. Generated by immunoSEQ multiplex PCR, the TCRdb table keeps only in-frame clones and is missing some. V and J calls and clone size are given by that table; D and trimming were obtained from the DNA. The table includes 250,000 to 300,000 clones, 81% detected once. The germline gives CDR1 LNHDA, CDR2 SQIVND (reference sequence). Trimming took 3 bases from V and 2 from J, leaving 11 bases between them. The CDR3 is 14 amino acids. This sample is part of a study of blood T cell repertoires in COVID-19. Study in general: COVID-19 samples from acute and convalescent phases originated in the United States, Italy and Spain.

The chain uses TRBV19 and TRBJ2-7; no clear D gene. Sequencing was carried out using peripheral blood. This receptor was taken from an older woman with active or convalescent COVID-19. CDR3 protein: CASSIDTETYEQYF. CDR3 nucleotide sequence: TGTGCCAGTAGTATTGATACAGAAACCTACGAGCAGTACTTC.